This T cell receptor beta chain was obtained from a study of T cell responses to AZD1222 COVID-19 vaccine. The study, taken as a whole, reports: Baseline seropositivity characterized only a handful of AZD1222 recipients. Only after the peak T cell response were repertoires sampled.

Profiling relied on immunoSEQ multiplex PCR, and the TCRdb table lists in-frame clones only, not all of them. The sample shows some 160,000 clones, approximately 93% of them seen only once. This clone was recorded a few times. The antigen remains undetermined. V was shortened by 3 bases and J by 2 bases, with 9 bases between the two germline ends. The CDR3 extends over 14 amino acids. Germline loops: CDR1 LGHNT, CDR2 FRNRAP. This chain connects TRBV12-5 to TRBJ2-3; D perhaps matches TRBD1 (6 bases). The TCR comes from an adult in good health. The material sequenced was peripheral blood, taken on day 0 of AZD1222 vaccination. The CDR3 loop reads CASGLGQNTDTQYF. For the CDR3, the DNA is TGTGCTAGTGGTTTAGGACAGAACACAGATACGCAGTATTTT.